This TCR beta chain was retrieved from a study of CD8 T cells in Susac syndrome. Trimming left V 6 bases short and J 2 bases short, with 11 bases between. This CDR3 spans 13 amino acids. CDR1 SGHRS and CDR2 YFSETQ come from the germline V gene. The diagnostic criteria were recently defined, and patients with Susac syndrome met them for definite or probable disease. The authors negatively isolated CD8+ and CD4+ T cells and FACS-enriched TEMRA cells. With random hexamers, roughly 0.5 to 1 ug RNA was reverse transcribed. An immunoSEQ multiplex PCR generated amplified TCR beta CDR3 products spanning 54 Vbeta and 13 Jbeta. MiXCR, applied by TCRdb to the immunoSEQ multiplex PCR reads, yields one record per CDR3 protein. The sample has about 190,000 distinct CDR3 sequences; more than 90% are singletons.

This receptor was taken from a human donor with Susac syndrome. Sequenced sample: CD4+ T cells from PBMCs. V usage is TRBV5-1 and J usage is TRBJ2-5; D is unclear. CDR3 sequence: CASNKDVQETQYF. CDR3 DNA: TGCGCCAGCAATAAGGACGTTCAAGAGACCCAGTACTTC.